The rows below give T cell receptor beta chains drawn from one sample of a study of human T cells and chemical hapten exposure. TCRdb used MiXCR to reprocess the RACE reads, holding one entry per CDR3 protein. The top ten clones hold about 6.7% of a sample with roughly 200,000 distinct CDR3 sequences, around 22% of them seen once. Sequenced material: whole blood, taken in connection with sensitization to the hapten diphenylcyclopropenone (DPC). The receptors were gathered from a woman aged 50 to 65 with alopecia areata. Some clones in this sample may be carry-over from other donors' samples. CDR3s include the opening cysteine and the closing phenylalanine or tryptophan. The D gene is left open where the match is weak. Clone size is not always given. Where it is, it says once, few, many or a class for expanded clones.

size,V,D,J,CDR3,DNA
many,TRBV11-1,.,TRBJ2-7,CASSLSSSYEQYF,TGTGCCAGCAGCCTCTCCTCATCCTACGAGCAGTACTTC
.,TRBV20-1,TRBD2,TRBJ2-4,CSAHGLAGGANIQYF,TGCAGTGCCCATGGACTAGCGGGTGGTGCAAACATTCAGTACTTC
few,TRBV2,.,TRBJ2-1,CATGRDNRNEQFF,TGTGCCACCGGGCGGGACAACCGAAATGAGCAGTTCTTC
few,TRBV6-1,TRBD1,TRBJ2-3,CASSATGPDTQYF,TGTGCCAGCAGCGCGACAGGGCCAGATACGCAGTATTTT
once,TRBV12-3/TRBV12-4,.,TRBJ2-1,CASSFGGAKNEQFF,TGTGCCAGCAGTTTCGGAGGGGCTAAGAATGAGCAGTTCTTC
few,TRBV4-2,TRBD1,TRBJ1-1,CASSQARSTGAEAFF,TGTGCCAGCAGCCAGGCCCGATCTACAGGGGCTGAAGCTTTCTTT
few,TRBV6-1,TRBD2,TRBJ2-7,CASRESGRAEQYF,TGTGCCAGCAGGGAGAGCGGGAGAGCCGAGCAGTACTTC
few,TRBV9,TRBD2,TRBJ2-3,CASSVSGTSGSFPTDTQYF,TGTGCCAGCAGCGTATCCGGGACTAGCGGGAGTTTCCCCACAGATACGCAGTATTTT
.,TRBV29-1,.,TRBJ2-1,CSVETVDNEQFF,TGCAGCGTTGAAACGGTAGACAATGAGCAGTTCTTC
.,TRBV20-1,TRBD1,TRBJ1-4,CSALRGQGTNEKLFF,TGCAGTGCTCTCAGGGGGCAGGGAACTAATGAAAAACTGTTTTTT
few,TRBV6-5,.,TRBJ1-1,CASSYLRGAEAFF,TGTGCCAGCAGTTACCTACGAGGCGCTGAAGCTTTCTTT
.,TRBV29-1,TRBD2,TRBJ2-7,CSVESFGSGRVEQYF,TGCAGCGTTGAATCCTTCGGTAGCGGGAGGGTCGAGCAGTACTTC
.,TRBV2,.,TRBJ2-5,CASSVEGETQYF,TGTGCCAGCAGTGTTGAGGGAGAGACCCAGTACTTC
few,TRBV5-6,.,TRBJ2-6,CASSLRVSNSGANVLTF,TGTGCCAGCAGCTTGCGGGTGTCAAACTCTGGGGCCAACGTCCTGACTTTC
.,TRBV5-1,.,TRBJ2-3,CASSFDQTGDTQYF,TGCGCCAGCAGCTTCGACCAAACGGGGGATACGCAGTATTTT
.,TRBV24-1,TRBD1,TRBJ1-2,CATSPGQGDGYTF,TGTGCCACCAGTCCTGGACAGGGGGATGGCTACACCTTC
few,TRBV6-5,.,TRBJ2-2,CASSYRREAGRELFF,TGTGCCAGCAGTTACAGGAGGGAGGCCGGGAGGGAGCTGTTTTTT
.,TRBV7-9,.,TRBJ2-7,CASSQTGTYEQYF,TGTGCCAGCAGCCAGACGGGGACCTACGAGCAGTACTTC
.,TRBV7-9,TRBD1,TRBJ2-1,CASSPRQGAHNEQFF,TGTGCCAGCAGTCCTCGGCAGGGGGCCCACAATGAGCAGTTCTTC
few,TRBV20-1,TRBD1,TRBJ2-7,CSARKPRPGQGALAWVYEQYF,TGCAGTGCTAGAAAGCCGAGACCGGGACAGGGTGCCCTAGCGTGGGTTTACGAGCAGTACTTC
.,TRBV20-1,TRBD1,TRBJ1-6,CSARSGTGVNSPLHF,TGCAGTGCTAGATCGGGAACAGGGGTGAATTCACCCCTCCACTTT
few,TRBV3-1,.,TRBJ2-3,CASSPQTKDTQYF,TGTGCCAGCAGCCCCCAAACAAAAGATACGCAGTATTTT